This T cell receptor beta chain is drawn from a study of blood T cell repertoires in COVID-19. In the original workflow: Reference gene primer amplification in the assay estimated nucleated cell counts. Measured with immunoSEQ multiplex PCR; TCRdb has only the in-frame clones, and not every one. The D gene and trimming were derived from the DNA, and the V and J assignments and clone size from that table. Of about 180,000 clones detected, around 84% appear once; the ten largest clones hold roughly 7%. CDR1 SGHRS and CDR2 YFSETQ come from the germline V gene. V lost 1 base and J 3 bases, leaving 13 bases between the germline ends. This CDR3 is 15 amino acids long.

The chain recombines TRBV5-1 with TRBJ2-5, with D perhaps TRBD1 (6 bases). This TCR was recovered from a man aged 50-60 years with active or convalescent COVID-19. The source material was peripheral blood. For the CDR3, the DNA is TGCGCCAGCAGCTTGCCCAACAGGGCGAAAGAGACCCAGTACTTC. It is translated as CASSLPNRAKETQYF. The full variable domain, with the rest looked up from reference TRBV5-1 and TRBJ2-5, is KAGVTQTPRYLIKTRGQQVTLSCSPISGHRSVSWYQQTPGQGLQFLFEYFSETQRNKGNFPGRFSGRQFSNSRSEMNVSTLELGDSALYLCASSLPNRAKETQYFGPGTRLLVL.